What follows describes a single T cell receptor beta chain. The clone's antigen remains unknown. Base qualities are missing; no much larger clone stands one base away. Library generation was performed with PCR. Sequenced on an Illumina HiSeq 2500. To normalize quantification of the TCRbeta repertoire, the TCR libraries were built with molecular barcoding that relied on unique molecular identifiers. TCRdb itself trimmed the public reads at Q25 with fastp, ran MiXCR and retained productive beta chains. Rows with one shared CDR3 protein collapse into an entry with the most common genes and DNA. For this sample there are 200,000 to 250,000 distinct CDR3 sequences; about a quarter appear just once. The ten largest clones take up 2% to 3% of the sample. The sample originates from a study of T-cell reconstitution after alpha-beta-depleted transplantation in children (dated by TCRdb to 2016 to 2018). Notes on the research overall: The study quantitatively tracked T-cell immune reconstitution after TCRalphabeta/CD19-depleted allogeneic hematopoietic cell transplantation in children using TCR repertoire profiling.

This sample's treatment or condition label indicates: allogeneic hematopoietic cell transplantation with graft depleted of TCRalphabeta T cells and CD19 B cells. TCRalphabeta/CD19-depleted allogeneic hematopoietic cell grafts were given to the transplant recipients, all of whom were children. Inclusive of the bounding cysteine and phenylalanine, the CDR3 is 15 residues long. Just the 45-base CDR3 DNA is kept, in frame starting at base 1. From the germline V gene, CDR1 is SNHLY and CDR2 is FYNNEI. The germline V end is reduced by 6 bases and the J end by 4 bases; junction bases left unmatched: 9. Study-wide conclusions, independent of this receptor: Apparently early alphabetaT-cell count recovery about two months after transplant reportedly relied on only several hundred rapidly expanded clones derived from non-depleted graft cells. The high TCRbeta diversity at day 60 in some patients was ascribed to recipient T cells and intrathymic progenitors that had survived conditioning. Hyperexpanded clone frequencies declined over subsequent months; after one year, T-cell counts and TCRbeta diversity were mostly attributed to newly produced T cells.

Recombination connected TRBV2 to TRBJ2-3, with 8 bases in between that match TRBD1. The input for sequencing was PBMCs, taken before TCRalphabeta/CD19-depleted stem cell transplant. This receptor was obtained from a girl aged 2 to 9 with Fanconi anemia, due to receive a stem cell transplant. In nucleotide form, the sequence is TGTGCCAGCAGGGAAAGACAGGGGACCCCAGATACGCAGTATTTT. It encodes CASRERQGTPDTQYF.